The 23 T cell receptor beta chains in this list originate from one sample, sequenced in a study of blood T cell repertoires in COVID-19. The protocol was immunoSEQ multiplex PCR, while the TCRdb copy is restricted to in-frame clones and leaves out a portion. The sample lists roughly 260,000 clones; over 75% were seen once. Sequences were obtained from peripheral blood. The receptors were gathered from a woman between 50 and 59 years old with acute or convalescent COVID-19.

V usage is TRBV11-1 and J usage is TRBJ2-1; 9 nucleotides align to TRBD1. This CDR3 region has 15 residues. Unmatched junction bases numbered 3, after V lost 0 bases and J lost 6 bases. Germline-derived CDR1 and CDR2 are SGHAT and FQDESV (reference sequence). CDR3 DNA: TGTGCCAGCAGCTTAGCGACACAGGGGGCCAATGAGCAGTTCTTC. This codes for CASSLATQGANEQFF.

This clone was recorded a few times. V gene TRBV24-1 combines with J gene TRBJ2-2; weak D call: TRBD1 (5 bases). Trimming removed 3 bases at V and 5 bases at J, with 9 bases between. The CDR3 totals 14 residues. Germline CDR1 and CDR2: KGHDR and SFDVKD. The CDR3, as DNA: TGTGCCACCAGTGATCCGGACACTACCGGGGAGCTGTTTTTT. This codes for CATSDPDTTGELFF.

This rearrangement joins TRBV9 to TRBJ2-1, with D perhaps matching TRBD1 (5 bases). The CDR3 contains 15 residues. V lost 4 bases and J 2 bases, leaving 13 bases between the germline ends. The germline V gene encodes CDR1 SGDLS and CDR2 YYNGEE. The CDR3, as DNA: TGTGCCAGCAGCCCCCAGTTGGGGCCCTACAATGAGCAGTTCTTC. Translating it yields CASSPQLGPYNEQFF.

The chain has TRBV4-1 and TRBJ2-3; D may be TRBD1 (5 bases). V was cut by 0 bases and J by 9 bases, with 16 bases left in between. Germline V lookup: CDR1 MGHRA, CDR2 YSYEKL. This CDR3 spans 15 amino acids. In DNA form, the CDR3 reads TGCGCCAGCAGCCAAGATGGGCTAGGGGTAGGCACGCAGTATTTT. Its protein product is CASSQDGLGVGTQYF.

V is TRBV5-1 and J is TRBJ2-7; tentative D call: TRBD2 (5 bases). The CDR3 has 15 amino acids. Trimming removed 0 bases from V and 2 bases from J, with 12 bases in between. Germline V gene data show CDR1 as SGHRS and CDR2 as YFSETQ. In DNA form, the CDR3 reads TGCGCCAGCAGCTTGGGCAGCGGAGAAACCTACGAGCAGTACTTC. It yields the protein CASSLGSGETYEQYF.

This chain joins TRBV5-1 and TRBJ1-4, with 7 bases lining up with TRBD1. Germline V gives CDR1 SGHRS, CDR2 YFSETQ. Losses at the gene ends were 3 bases for V and 8 bases for J; bases not matched to a gene: 13. The CDR3 contains 16 residues. CDR3 sequence (DNA): TGCGCCAGCAGCTCATTGACCCGGGACAGAGAAGAAAAACTGTTTTTT. Its protein product is CASSSLTRDREEKLFF.

This rearrangement joins TRBV7-2 to TRBJ1-5, with D maybe TRBD1 (5 bases). Trimming stripped 5 bases from V and 0 bases from J, with 17 bases between. This CDR3 is built from 17 residues. Germline V gene data show CDR1 as SGHTA and CDR2 as FQGNSA. CDR3 in amino acids: CASSELPGINSNQPQHF. The CDR3 DNA reads TGTGCCAGCAGCGAGTTACCAGGGATCAATAGCAATCAGCCCCAGCATTTT.

The chain joins TRBV19 to TRBJ1-4; 7 bases are shared with TRBD1. Germline V gene data show CDR1 as LNHDA and CDR2 as SQIVND (reference sequence). After removal of 6 bases from V and 1 base from J, the junction contained 5 bases not matched to a gene. The CDR3 is 15 residues long. This CDR3 is CASSSRQGTNEKLFF. As DNA, the CDR3 is TGTGCCAGTAGCTCCAGACAGGGAACTAATGAAAAACTGTTTTTT.

This chain uses TRBV6-5 with TRBJ1-5; no firm D call. Germline V CDR1 and CDR2: MNHEY, SVGAGI. The CDR3 is made up of 13 amino acids. The V end was cut by 3 bases, the J end by 1 base, with 4 bases between. This chain's CDR3 is CASSYRSNQPQHF. CDR3 DNA: TGTGCCAGCAGTTATCGGAGCAATCAGCCCCAGCATTTT.

This rearrangement joins TRBV27 to TRBJ2-7; 9 bases line up with TRBD2. The trim removed 2 bases at V and 5 bases at J, leaving 7 bases unmatched. The CDR3 loop spans 15 amino acids. The germline V gene has CDR1 MNHEY and CDR2 SMNVEV (reference sequence). The CDR3 sequence: CASSLILAGADEQYF. CDR3 bases: TGTGCCAGCAGTTTAATTTTAGCGGGAGCGGACGAGCAGTACTTC.

The genes are TRBV7-3 and TRBJ2-1; TRBD2 aligns across 9 bases. The germline V gene encodes CDR1 SGHTA and CDR2 FQGTGA. The CDR3 contains 15 residues. Losses at the gene ends were 5 bases for V and 4 bases for J; bases not matched to a gene: 6. Here the CDR3 DNA reads TGTGCCAGCAGCCCCGGACTAGCGATGTACAATGAGCAGTTCTTC. Translating gives CASSPGLAMYNEQFF.

This rearrangement joins TRBV14 to TRBJ1-4, with D maybe TRBD1 (5 bases). CDR3 length equals 15 residues. Germline CDR1 and CDR2: SGHDN and FVKESK. Between the trimmed V and J ends, which lost 0 bases and 10 bases, there was a span of 15 bases. In DNA, the CDR3 is TGTGCCAGCAGCCAAGAAGTCCGGGGGATGGGAAAACTGTTTTTT. Translating gives CASSQEVRGMGKLFF.

The genes are TRBV4-1 and TRBJ1-2; the D gene is possibly TRBD1 (5 bases). Trimming removed 1 base at V and 0 bases at J, with 15 bases between. Germline loops: CDR1 MGHRA, CDR2 YSYEKL. The CDR3 spans 17 residues. The CDR3 DNA follows: TGCGCCAGCAGCCAAGCCCCTTACAGGATTGCTAACTATGGCTACACCTTC. This translates into CASSQAPYRIANYGYTF.

CDR3 nucleotides: TGCGCCAGCAGCTTGATTTCAGGGGGCGACTATGGCTACACCTTC. Its protein product is CASSLISGGDYGYTF. The J gene is TRBJ1-2, the V gene TRBV5-1; TRBD1 agrees at 8 bases. Germline lookup yields CDR1 SGHRS and CDR2 YFSETQ. V was pared by 1 base and J by 3 bases, with 5 bases of the junction left unmatched. The CDR3 is 15 amino acids.

V usage is TRBV7-3 and J usage is TRBJ1-2, with TRBD1 matching 9 bases. V gave up 1 base and J gave up 5 bases; unmatched junction bases: 8. CDR3 length equals 16 residues. Germline-derived CDR1 and CDR2 are SGHTA and FQGTGA. CDR3 nucleotides: TGTGCCAGCAGCTTAAATATAATGGGACAGGGTTATGGCTACACCTTC. This translates into CASSLNIMGQGYGYTF.

The V gene is TRBV4-3, the J gene TRBJ1-2; D perhaps matches TRBD1 (6 bases). The CDR3 is made up of 15 amino acids. V was cut by 1 base and J by 4 bases, with 13 bases left in between. Germline-derived CDR1 and CDR2 are LGHNA and YSLEER. The CDR3 sequence: CASSQGRQAGYGYTF. The CDR3 bases are TGCGCCAGCAGCCAAGGCCGACAGGCGGGCTATGGCTACACCTTC.

This clone was seen many times. The chain uses TRBV5-1 and TRBJ1-2, with D perhaps TRBD1 (5 bases). CDR1 is SGHRS, CDR2 YFSETQ, per germline. The CDR3 extends over 15 amino acids. V gave up 4 bases and J gave up 0 bases, with 13 bases separating them. CDR3 sequence (DNA): TGCGCCAGCAGCACCGCCCCGGGGGCTAACTATGGCTACACCTTC. The encoded protein is CASSTAPGANYGYTF.

This clone occurred once. The same CDR3 is also encoded by other DNA sequences in this sample. The V and J genes are TRBV27 and TRBJ1-1; D unclear. This CDR3 spans 13 amino acids. Per the germline V gene, CDR1 is MNHEY and CDR2 is SMNVEV (reference sequence). The germline V and J ends were trimmed by 5 bases and 5 bases, with 12 bases remaining between them. CDR3: CASSPRGWTEAFF. The CDR3, as DNA: TGTGCCAGCAGTCCTCGGGGTTGGACTGAAGCTTTCTTT.

This clone was seen once. The chain links TRBV2 to TRBJ2-7, with 8 bases identical to TRBD1. Trimming removed 6 bases from V and 2 bases from J; junction bases left unmatched: 6. There are 14 residues in the CDR3. The germline gives CDR1 SNHLY, CDR2 FYNNEI. Here the CDR3 DNA reads TGTGCCAGCAGCCGGACAGGGACACCCTACGAGCAGTACTTC. This encodes CASSRTGTPYEQYF.

The CDR3 region is CASSILGARNEQFF. The CDR3 DNA reads TGTGCCAGTAGTATTTTGGGGGCGCGCAATGAGCAGTTCTTC. V is TRBV19 and J is TRBJ2-1, with a tentative D call TRBD1 (6 bases). Germline CDR1 is LNHDA and CDR2 is SQIVND (reference sequence). This CDR3 region has 14 residues. Trimming cost V 3 bases and J 6 bases, with 12 bases left between them.

The CDR3: CASSIPGLNTGELFF. CDR3 sequence (DNA): TGTGCCAGTAGTATACCGGGACTGAACACCGGGGAGCTGTTTTTT. The genes are TRBV19 and TRBJ2-2; a possible D gene is TRBD2 (6 bases). Trimming cost V 2 bases and J 1 base, with 8 bases left between them. The CDR3 loop spans 15 amino acids. The germline V gene encodes CDR1 LNHDA and CDR2 SQIVND (reference sequence).

This clone has a handful of counts. The V call is TRBV27, the J call TRBJ1-4, with D perhaps matching TRBD1 (6 bases). CDR1 and CDR2 (germline): MNHEY, SMNVEV (reference sequence). V lost 3 bases and J 7 bases, leaving 9 bases between the germline ends. This CDR3 is built from 13 residues. The chain's CDR3 is CASSFSGVEKLFF. The CDR3 DNA reads TGTGCCAGCAGTTTTTCAGGGGTTGAAAAACTGTTTTTT. The entire variable domain, with the rest obtained from reference TRBV27 and TRBJ1-4, is as follows: EAQVTQNPRYLITVTGKKLTVTCSQNMNHEYMSWYRQDPGLGLRQIYYSMNVEVTDKGDVPEGYKVSRKEKRNFPLILESPSPNQTSLYFCASSFSGVEKLFFGSGTQLSVL.

This clone was recorded only once. The J gene is TRBJ2-4, the V gene TRBV25-1; 10 bases match TRBD1. This CDR3 is 14 amino acids long. The J segment lost 7 bases and the V segment lost 2 bases, leaving 2 bases of the junction unmatched. CDR1 and CDR2 (germline): MGHDK, SYGVNS. CDR3: CASSETDRGNIQYF. CDR3 DNA sequence: TGTGCCAGCAGTGAAACGGACAGGGGGAACATTCAGTACTTC.